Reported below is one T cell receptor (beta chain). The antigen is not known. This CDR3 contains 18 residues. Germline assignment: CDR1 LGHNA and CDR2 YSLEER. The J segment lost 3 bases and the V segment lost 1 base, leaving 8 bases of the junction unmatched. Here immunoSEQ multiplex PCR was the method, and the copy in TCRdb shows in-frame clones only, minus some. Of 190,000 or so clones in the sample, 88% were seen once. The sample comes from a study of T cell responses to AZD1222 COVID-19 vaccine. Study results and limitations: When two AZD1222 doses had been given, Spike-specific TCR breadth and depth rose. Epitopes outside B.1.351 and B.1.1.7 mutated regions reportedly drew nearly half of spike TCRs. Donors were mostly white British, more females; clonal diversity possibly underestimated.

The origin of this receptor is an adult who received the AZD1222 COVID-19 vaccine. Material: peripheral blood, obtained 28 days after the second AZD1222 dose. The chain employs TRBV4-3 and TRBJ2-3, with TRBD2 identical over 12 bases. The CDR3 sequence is CASSQASRLAGATDTQYF. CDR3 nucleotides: TGCGCCAGCAGCCAAGCGTCAAGACTAGCGGGAGCAACAGATACGCAGTATTTT.